A selection of T cell receptor beta chains follows, all from one sample in a study of Ad26.COV2.S vaccination and SARS-CoV-2 variants. Sequenced by immunoSEQ multiplex PCR; TCRdb stores in-frame clones only, minus some. The sample holds about 380,000 clones; roughly 80% are singletons and the top ten take almost 7.5%. The material was peripheral blood, obtained in a trial of Ad26.COV2.S vaccine versus placebo. The receptors originated from a person aged 18-65 years who received the Ad26.COV2.S COVID-19 vaccine or a placebo. Both conserved end residues are part of each CDR3. The order of the fields is CDR3 protein, V gene, D gene, J gene. The D gene is left open where the match is weak.

CDR3: CASSDGQGGNTEAFF; V: TRBV10-2; D: TRBD1; J: TRBJ1-1
CDR3: CASSLLAADTQYF; V: TRBV12-3/TRBV12-4; D: NA; J: TRBJ2-3
CDR3: CASSESLPRLAGGPQETQYF; V: TRBV2; D: TRBD2; J: TRBJ2-5
CDR3: CASSLGGRKFDYGYTF; V: TRBV5-1; D: NA; J: TRBJ1-2
CDR3: CASSPQGRMSSGEQYF; V: TRBV9; D: NA; J: TRBJ2-7
CDR3: CASATERGEQYF; V: TRBV5-4; D: TRBD2; J: TRBJ2-7
CDR3: CASSLFRQGEQYF; V: TRBV12-3/TRBV12-4; D: NA; J: TRBJ2-7
CDR3: CASSSPQRLEQYF; V: TRBV7-2; D: NA; J: TRBJ2-7
CDR3: CSALGTGAETQYF; V: TRBV29-1; D: NA; J: TRBJ2-5
CDR3: CASSGTAGGPYEQYF; V: TRBV9; D: TRBD2; J: TRBJ2-7
CDR3: CASSLDRGLYGYTF; V: TRBV19; D: TRBD1; J: TRBJ1-2
CDR3: CASRPSGSSYNEQFF; V: TRBV5-1; D: TRBD2; J: TRBJ2-1